The 12 T cell receptor beta chains given below trace back to one sample, sequenced in a study of regulatory T cells in long-lasting Graves disease. Combining iRepertoire HTBI primers with Arm-PCR of CDR3 regions, the authors built TCR beta libraries. One entry per CDR3 protein results from TCRdb running MiXCR on the multiplex PCR reads. Of 550,000 to 650,000 distinct CDR3 sequences listed, approximately 16% are singletons. The sample's time point: newly diagnosed GD, antithyroid drugs for less than 3 months. There was RNA extracted from PBMCs, and the TCR library was made from it. These data also formed part of another study, on T cells in Graves' hyperthyroidism and ophthalmopathy.

Sequences were derived from peripheral blood mononuclear cells (PBMCs), sampled at new diagnosis, from a patient treated with antithyroid drugs. The origin of the receptors is a man aged 18-30 years with Graves disease.

This clonotype was observed many times. The chain links TRBV5-1 to TRBJ2-3; no definite D call. The germline gives CDR1 SGHRS, CDR2 YFSETQ. V lost 1 base to trimming and J lost 2 bases, with 8 bases between them. The CDR3 length is 14 residues. CDR3 sequence reads: CASSLLSSTDTQYF. DNA of the CDR3: TGCGCCAGCAGCTTGTTGTCGTCCACAGATACGCAGTATTTT. The full variable domain, rest sourced from reference TRBV5-1 and TRBJ2-3, is KAGVTQTPRYLIKTRGQQVTLSCSPISGHRSVSWYQQTPGQGLQFLFEYFSETQRNKGNFPGRFSGRQFSNSRSEMNVSTLELGDSALYLCASSLLSSTDTQYFGPGTRLTVL.

In its sample, this clonotype was seen a few times. A much larger clone lies one base from this, so it may be a read error. The conserved phenylalanine or tryptophan normally closing the CDR3 is absent here, so this likely arose from a read error. This rearrangement joins TRBV3-1 to TRBJ1-2, with D hard to call. V was shortened by 0 bases and J by 10 bases, with 9 bases between the two germline ends. The germline V gene has CDR1 LGHDT and CDR2 YNNKEL (reference sequence). This CDR3 is built from 12 residues. The DNA for the CDR3 is TGTGCCAGCAGCCAAGATTTGTCAGACTACACCCTC. Translation gives CASSQDLSDYTL.

The chain employs TRBV20-1 and TRBJ2-4; 7 bases map to TRBD2. In germline, CDR1 is DFQATT, CDR2 SNEGSKA (reference sequence). The CDR3 has 14 amino acids. Trimming at V came to 4 bases and at J to 4 bases, leaving 7 bases not matched to a gene. The CDR3 protein is CSATGGSGKNIQYF. The CDR3 DNA is TGCAGTGCTACTGGCGGGAGTGGGAAAAACATTCAGTACTTC.

This clonotype occurred a few times. The chain uses TRBV5-1 and TRBJ2-2; D unresolved. CDR1 and CDR2 (germline): SGHRS, YFSETQ. The CDR3 consists of 15 residues. V was clipped by 2 bases and J by 1 base, with 9 bases between them. CDR3: CASSFGAENTGELFF. DNA for the CDR3: TGCGCCAGCAGCTTCGGCGCCGAGAACACCGGGGAGCTGTTTTTT.

This clonotype showed up just a few times. V is TRBV28 and J is TRBJ2-1; D is uncertain. V was pared by 9 bases and J by 6 bases, with 12 bases between. The CDR3 is 12 residues long. Germline V gene sequence: CDR1 MDHEN, CDR2 SYDVKM. As DNA, the CDR3 is TGTGCCAGTAGATGGGGTTTCAATGAGCAGTTCTTC. It encodes CASRWGFNEQFF. Drawing the rest from reference TRBV28 and TRBJ2-1, the complete variable domain is DVKVTQSSRYLVKRTGEKVFLECVQDMDHENMFWYRQDPGLGLRLIYFSYDVKMKEKGDIPEGYSVSREKKERFSLILESASTNQTSMYLCASRWGFNEQFFGPGTRLTVL.

V is TRBV7-2 and J is TRBJ2-3; TRBD2 matches 8 bases. Germline lookup yields CDR1 SGHTA and CDR2 FQGNSA. V gave up 8 bases and J gave up 5 bases; unmatched junction bases: 15. The CDR3 is 16 residues long. As DNA, the CDR3 is TGTGCCAGCGGTCCCGGGGGGGGGGTAGCGGTAGATACGCAGTATTTT. This codes for CASGPGGGVAVDTQYF.

This clonotype has ten or more counts. The rearrangement links TRBV11-2 to TRBJ2-7; no clear D. The CDR3 extends over 14 amino acids. Per germline, CDR1 SGHAT and CDR2 FQNNGV. V lost 0 bases and J 0 bases, leaving 6 bases between the germline ends. For the CDR3, the DNA is TGTGCCAGCAGCTTAGATCATTACTCCTACGAGCAGTACTTC. Translating it yields CASSLDHYSYEQYF.

V is TRBV29-1 and J is TRBJ2-7; D remains unclear. The CDR3 is 13 amino acids. The germline CDR1 and CDR2 sequences are SQVTM and ANQGSEA. Trimming pared 6 bases from V and 0 bases from J, leaving 12 bases between. CDR3 residues: CSVGPRSSYEQYF. The CDR3 bases are TGCAGCGTGGGCCCCAGGTCCTCCTACGAGCAGTACTTC.

The J gene is TRBJ1-1, the V gene TRBV5-1; no definite D call. The V end lost 1 base, the J end lost 4 bases, and 5 bases lay between the germline ends. The CDR3 has 12 amino acids. CDR1 is SGHRS and CDR2 is YFSETQ in the germline V gene. The CDR3: CASSLTLTEAFF. In DNA, the CDR3 is TGCGCCAGCAGCTTGACTCTCACTGAAGCTTTCTTT. Supplemented by reference TRBV5-1 and TRBJ1-1, the full variable domain reads KAGVTQTPRYLIKTRGQQVTLSCSPISGHRSVSWYQQTPGQGLQFLFEYFSETQRNKGNFPGRFSGRQFSNSRSEMNVSTLELGDSALYLCASSLTLTEAFFGQGTRLTVV.

The J gene is TRBJ2-1, the V gene TRBV5-1; the D gene is possibly TRBD2 (7 bases). The germline CDR1 and CDR2 sequences are SGHRS and YFSETQ. V was cut by 0 bases and J by 5 bases, with 12 bases left in between. The CDR3 loop spans 15 amino acids. This CDR3 is CASSLAGGGDNEQFF. CDR3 DNA sequence: TGCGCCAGCAGCTTGGCCGGAGGGGGGGACAATGAGCAGTTCTTC. Together with reference TRBV5-1 and TRBJ2-1, the CDR3 gives the full variable domain: KAGVTQTPRYLIKTRGQQVTLSCSPISGHRSVSWYQQTPGQGLQFLFEYFSETQRNKGNFPGRFSGRQFSNSRSEMNVSTLELGDSALYLCASSLAGGGDNEQFFGPGTRLTVL.

This clonotype showed up many times. The genes are TRBV12-3 or TRBV12-4 and TRBJ2-7, with TRBD2 as a possible D gene (7 bases). The CDR3 has 15 amino acids. Trimming took off 3 bases at V and 1 base at J, with 13 bases between the two ends. This CDR3 reads CASSFGGLLSYEQYF. The CDR3 DNA reads as TGTGCCAGCAGTTTCGGGGGGCTCTTGTCCTACGAGCAGTACTTC.

Only a few counts were recorded for this clonotype. A much bigger clone sits one base away, suggesting this may be a read error. The V gene is TRBV5-1, the J gene TRBJ2-3; 7 bases fit TRBD2. Unmatched junction bases numbered 16, after V lost 4 bases and J lost 8 bases. The germline V gene encodes CDR1 SGHRS and CDR2 YFSETQ. The length of the CDR3 is 16 residues. The CDR3 spells CASSLQGAGSGGTQYF. The CDR3 coding sequence is TGCGCCAGCAGCCTTCAGGGAGCGGGGTCCGGAGGTACGCAGTATTTT.